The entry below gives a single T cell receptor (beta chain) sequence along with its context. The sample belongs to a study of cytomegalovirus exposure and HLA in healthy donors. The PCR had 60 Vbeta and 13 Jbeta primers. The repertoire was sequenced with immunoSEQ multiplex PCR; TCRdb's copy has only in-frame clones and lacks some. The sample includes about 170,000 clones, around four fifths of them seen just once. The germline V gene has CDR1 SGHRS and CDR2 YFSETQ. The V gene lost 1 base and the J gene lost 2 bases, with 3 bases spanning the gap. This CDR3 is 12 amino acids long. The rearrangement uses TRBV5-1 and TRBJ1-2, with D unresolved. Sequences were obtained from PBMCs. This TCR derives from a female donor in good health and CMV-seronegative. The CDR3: CASSLRNYGYTF. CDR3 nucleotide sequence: TGCGCCAGCAGCTTGCGGAACTATGGCTACACCTTC. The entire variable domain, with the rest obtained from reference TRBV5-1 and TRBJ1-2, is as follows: KAGVTQTPRYLIKTRGQQVTLSCSPISGHRSVSWYQQTPGQGLQFLFEYFSETQRNKGNFPGRFSGRQFSNSRSEMNVSTLELGDSALYLCASSLRNYGYTFGSGTRLTVV.